The 21 T cell receptor beta chains presented below share a single source sample, sequenced in a study of cytomegalovirus exposure and HLA in healthy donors. It was with 60 Vbeta and 13 Jbeta primers that the PCR ran. Assay: immunoSEQ multiplex PCR; the TCRdb copy retains only in-frame clones and omits some. This sample has tens of thousands of clones, with about 89% found just once. The sample comprised PBMCs. The receptors were sampled from a man in his thirties or forties in good health and CMV-seropositive.

J is TRBJ1-2 and V is TRBV5-6; 7 nucleotides align to TRBD1. The CDR3 spans 15 residues. Germline V lookup: CDR1 SGHDT, CDR2 YYEEEE. V gave up 1 base and J gave up 2 bases; unmatched junction bases: 5. The CDR3 DNA follows: TGTGCCAGCAGCTTGTACGGGACAGCGAACTATGGCTACACCTTC. This codes for CASSLYGTANYGYTF. Full variable domain (rest looked up from reference TRBV5-6 and TRBJ1-2): DAGVTQSPTHLIKTRGQQVTLRCSPKSGHDTVSWYQQALGQGPQFIFQYYEEEERQRGNFPDRFSGHQFPNYSSELNVNALLLGDSALYLCASSLYGTANYGYTFGSGTRLTVV.

This clone has a single count. V gene TRBV4-1 combines with J gene TRBJ2-7, with 10 bases identical to TRBD1. This CDR3 spans 15 amino acids. V lost 4 bases to trimming and J lost 7 bases; unmatched junction nucleotides: 10. CDR1 is MGHRA, CDR2 YSYEKL, per germline. The CDR3 region is CASSRSPGTGDEQYF. CDR3 nucleotide sequence: TGCGCCAGCAGCCGTTCCCCCGGGACAGGGGATGAGCAGTACTTC.

The gene calls are TRBV28 and TRBJ1-4; unclear D gene. The CDR3 is 16 residues long. Germline V CDR1 and CDR2: MDHEN, SYDVKM. V was trimmed by 2 bases and J by 7 bases, leaving 17 bases between them. The CDR3 loop is CASSLKAGSWAEKLFF. CDR3 coding DNA: TGTGCCAGCAGTTTAAAGGCGGGGTCCTGGGCTGAAAAACTGTTTTTT.

The rearrangement links TRBV28 to TRBJ2-1, with 11 nucleotides matching TRBD2. J was trimmed by 0 bases and V by 5 bases; bases with no gene match: 18. This CDR3 is built from 21 residues. Germline lookup yields CDR1 MDHEN and CDR2 SYDVKM. CDR3 sequence: CASSPLLFPRTSGSSYNEQFF. The CDR3 DNA is TGTGCCAGCAGTCCACTATTGTTCCCGCGAACTAGCGGGAGCTCCTACAATGAGCAGTTCTTC.

This clone was seen just once. This chain connects TRBV5-4 to TRBJ2-5; no clear D. Germline V CDR1 and CDR2: SGHNT, YYREEE (reference sequence). V was cut by 3 bases and J by 4 bases, with 7 bases left in between. CDR3 length: 12 amino acids. The CDR3, as DNA: TGTGCCAGCAGCTGGCAACGAGAGACCCAGTACTTC. Its protein is CASSWQRETQYF.

The chain carries TRBV5-4 and TRBJ2-7, with 7 bases aligning to TRBD2. Germline CDR1 reads SGHNT; CDR2 reads YYREEE (reference sequence). This CDR3 has 15 residues. V gave up 1 base and J gave up 3 bases; unmatched junction bases: 7. The chain's CDR3 is CASSLSGGRGYEQYF. Written as DNA, the CDR3 is TGTGCCAGCAGCTTGTCTGGCGGGAGAGGCTACGAGCAGTACTTC.

The chain joins TRBV14 to TRBJ2-1; possible D gene TRBD1, 5 bases. Germline loops: CDR1 SGHDN, CDR2 FVKESK. This CDR3 has 15 residues. V was clipped by 1 base and J by 5 bases, with 12 bases between them. The CDR3 sequence is CASSQAVQGDNEQFF. CDR3 DNA: TGTGCCAGCAGCCAAGCTGTTCAGGGCGACAATGAGCAGTTCTTC.

As DNA, the CDR3 is TGTGCCAGCAGTGAAGAGGGAGGGAATCAGCCCCAGCATTTT. Protein sequence: CASSEEGGNQPQHF. This sequence joins TRBV2 and TRBJ1-5, with unresolved D. V was clipped by 1 base and J by 4 bases, with 8 bases between them. This CDR3 comprises 14 residues. In germline, CDR1 is SNHLY, CDR2 FYNNEI.

This sequence joins TRBV5-1 and TRBJ2-1; no clear D gene. CDR1 SGHRS and CDR2 YFSETQ come from the germline V gene. V lost 7 bases and J lost 0, with 11 bases in between. CDR3 length equals 14 residues. The CDR3 DNA reads TGCGCCAGCGGGCGAGTCGGCTCCTACAATGAGCAGTTCTTC. Translation: CASGRVGSYNEQFF.

The rearrangement links TRBV5-1 to TRBJ2-3; the D is unclear. Trimming cost V 0 bases and J 1 base, with 12 bases left between them. The CDR3 extends over 16 amino acids. In germline, CDR1 is SGHRS, CDR2 YFSETQ. In DNA, the CDR3 is TGCGCCAGCAGCTTGGCCCGGCAGACTGGCACAGATACGCAGTATTTT. Encoded protein: CASSLARQTGTDTQYF.

The chain has TRBV6-1 and TRBJ1-2, with 7 positions matching TRBD1. The CDR3 is 15 amino acids. J was trimmed by 4 bases and V by 6 bases; bases with no gene match: 11. Germline values: CDR1 MNHNS, CDR2 SASEGT. The CDR3 reads CASRTTPTGSYGYTF. DNA of the CDR3: TGTGCCAGCAGAACGACACCGACAGGGTCCTATGGCTACACCTTC.

The genes are TRBV4-1 and TRBJ2-3; the D gene is possibly TRBD2 (5 bases). Germline lookup yields CDR1 MGHRA and CDR2 YSYEKL. The V end lost 1 base, the J end lost 6 bases, and 20 bases lay between the germline ends. This CDR3 has 17 amino acids. The CDR3 sequence: CASSQAYTSGPRDTQYF. Here the CDR3 DNA reads TGCGCCAGCAGCCAAGCTTATACAAGCGGCCCGAGGGATACGCAGTATTTT.

J is TRBJ2-5 and V is TRBV29-1, with D perhaps TRBD1 (5 bases). The end of the DNA aligns better with TRBJ2-7, so the J call may be wrong. This CDR3 region has 13 residues. CDR1 and CDR2 from the germline V gene are SQVTM and ANQGSEA. DNA for the CDR3: TGCAGCGTTGGTCAGGGTATGGTCTACGAGCAGTACTTC. Translation gives CSVGQGMVYEQYF.

This chain links TRBV7-2 with TRBJ2-1; 7 bases map to TRBD1. Germline assignment: CDR1 SGHTA and CDR2 FQGNSA. V was clipped by 6 bases and J by 3 bases; unmatched bases: 5. This CDR3 comprises 14 residues. Here the CDR3 DNA reads TGTGCCAGCAGTCCGACAGGGATCTACAATGAGCAGTTCTTC. This translates into CASSPTGIYNEQFF.

This chain uses TRBV28 with TRBJ1-2; 7 nucleotides line up with TRBD1. This CDR3 contains 17 residues. V shed 2 bases and J 4 bases; nucleotides not matched to a gene: 13. Germline V gene sequence: CDR1 MDHEN, CDR2 SYDVKM. The CDR3 is CASSLSSTGASLYGYTF. The CDR3 bases are TGTGCCAGCAGTTTAAGTTCCACAGGGGCTTCCCTCTATGGCTACACCTTC.

This clone appeared a few times. The chain recombines TRBV2 with TRBJ2-5, with TRBD2 as a possible D gene (6 bases). The ends were cut back, 4 bases at V and 14 bases at J, with 17 bases in the middle. Per the germline V gene, CDR1 is SNHLY and CDR2 is FYNNEI. The CDR3 spans 12 residues. In DNA, the CDR3 is TGTGCCAGCAGTGGGGTGGGGGGTGGCCTCTACTTC. Its protein is CASSGVGGGLYF.

This chain joins TRBV9 and TRBJ1-2, with 7 bases that match TRBD1. The CDR3 runs 13 residues. Germline lookup yields CDR1 SGDLS and CDR2 YYNGEE. Trimming at V came to 3 bases and at J to 4 bases, leaving 3 bases not matched to a gene. The CDR3 loop is CASSATGTYGYTF. CDR3 in DNA: TGTGCCAGCAGCGCGACAGGGACCTATGGCTACACCTTC.

V and J are TRBV28 and TRBJ1-5; maybe TRBD1 (6 bases). The CDR3 runs 16 residues. Trimming stripped 3 bases from V and 4 bases from J, with 16 bases between. Germline V CDR1 and CDR2: MDHEN, SYDVKM. CDR3 nucleotide sequence: TGTGCCAGCAGTTTCCGGCAGGGGCGATTAAATCAGCCCCAGCATTTT. This codes for CASSFRQGRLNQPQHF.

CDR3 bases: TGTGCCACCAGCAGCCCGGGACAGAACACTGAAGCTTTCTTT. It specifies CATSSPGQNTEAFF. V gene TRBV15 combines with J gene TRBJ1-1; tentative D call: TRBD1 (6 bases). The V gene's germline CDR1 is LNHNV and CDR2 YYDKDF (reference sequence). Trimming stripped 3 bases from V and 1 base from J, with 9 bases between. The CDR3 has 14 residues. The full variable domain, rest sourced from reference TRBV15 and TRBJ1-1, is DAMVIQNPRYQVTQFGKPVTLSCSQTLNHNVMYWYQQKSSQAPKLLFHYYDKDFNNEADTPDNFQSRRPNTSFCFLDIRSPGLGDTAMYLCATSSPGQNTEAFFGQGTRLTVV.

The V call is TRBV7-2, the J call TRBJ2-2, with D possibly TRBD1 on 5 matching bases. The germline V gene has CDR1 SGHTA and CDR2 FQGNSA. V was clipped by 2 bases and J by 1 base, with 11 bases between them. The CDR3 extends over 16 amino acids. This CDR3 is CASSLWATGNTGELFF. The CDR3 bases are TGTGCCAGCAGCTTATGGGCAACAGGGAACACCGGGGAGCTGTTTTTT.

The CDR3 DNA is TGCGCCAGCAGCTTGGGGGGACTAGCGGGAGGAGAGCAGTTCTTC. Encoded protein: CASSLGGLAGGEQFF. V gene TRBV5-1 combines with J gene TRBJ2-1; 15 positions match TRBD2. CDR1 is SGHRS and CDR2 is YFSETQ in the germline V gene. The V segment lost 0 bases and the J segment 10 bases; nucleotides outside the gene matches: 2. The length of the CDR3 is 15 residues.